The T cell receptor (beta chain) described here comes from a study of technical replicates of blood from a handful of donors. Germline CDR1 is SGHVS and CDR2 is FQNEAQ. Trimming removed 1 base from V and 7 bases from J, with 8 bases in between. The CDR3 is made up of 14 amino acids. This table comes from immunoSEQ multiplex PCR, and its TCRdb copy is limited to in-frame clones, with some not included. In the table there are 55,000 to 60,000 clones, 90% to 95% of which are singletons. This chain links TRBV7-8 with TRBJ1-6; D unresolved. This clonotype was sampled from a human donor in good health. Some clones in this sample may be carry-over from other donors' samples. Input material: PBMCs. CDR3 nucleotides: TGTGCCAGCAGCTTAGTCCCGCTAAATTCACCCCTCCACTTT. It yields the protein CASSLVPLNSPLHF.